Listed below are T cell receptor beta chains from one sample, sequenced in a study of shared clonotypes between healthy human individuals. Sequencing used immunoSEQ multiplex PCR; TCRdb keeps in-frame clones, though not all of them. The sample records about 700,000 clones, roughly 70% being singletons. Sequenced sample: memory CD4+ T cells sorted from blood. The receptor set was obtained from a woman in her 30s in good health. The CDR3 runs from the conserved cysteine through the conserved F or W. Each record gives: D gene, clone size, V gene, J gene, CDR3 protein, CDR3 DNA. The D gene is left open where the match is weak. Part of the rows lack a size; the others show once, few, many or a class for expanded clones.

d_call: .
clone_size: .
v_call: TRBV7-2
j_call: TRBJ1-6
cdr3_aa: CASSGNNSPLHF
cdr3_nt: TGTGCCAGCAGCGGTAATAATTCACCCCTCCACTTT

d_call: .
clone_size: .
v_call: TRBV7-9
j_call: TRBJ1-2
cdr3_aa: CASSFIGYGYTF
cdr3_nt: TGTGCCAGCAGCTTTATCGGCTATGGCTACACCTTC

d_call: .
clone_size: .
v_call: TRBV4-2
j_call: TRBJ2-7
cdr3_aa: CASSRKGAAGIFYEQYF
cdr3_nt: TGTGCCAGCAGCCGAAAAGGGGCGGCGGGGATCTTCTACGAGCAGTACTTC

d_call: .
clone_size: .
v_call: TRBV5-6
j_call: TRBJ1-2
cdr3_aa: CASSSGGYGYTF
cdr3_nt: TGTGCCAGCAGCTCCGGGGGGTACGGCTACACCTTC

d_call: .
clone_size: .
v_call: TRBV7-9
j_call: TRBJ1-4
cdr3_aa: CASSPITVGELFF
cdr3_nt: TGTGCCAGCAGCCCGATCACGGTTGGGGAACTGTTTTTT

d_call: .
clone_size: .
v_call: TRBV6-5
j_call: TRBJ1-5
cdr3_aa: CASSYAHSNQPQHF
cdr3_nt: TGTGCCAGCAGTTACGCCCATAGCAATCAGCCCCAGCATTTT

d_call: .
clone_size: .
v_call: TRBV6-5
j_call: TRBJ2-7
cdr3_aa: CASPEVGPYEQYF
cdr3_nt: TGTGCCAGCCCCGAGGTGGGACCCTACGAGCAGTACTTC

d_call: .
clone_size: .
v_call: TRBV11-2
j_call: TRBJ1-2
cdr3_aa: CASSPRQGNYGYTF
cdr3_nt: TGTGCCAGCAGTCCACGTCAGGGTAACTATGGCTACACCTTC

d_call: .
clone_size: .
v_call: TRBV28
j_call: TRBJ2-7
cdr3_aa: CAIDGVGDEQYF
cdr3_nt: TGTGCCATTGATGGGGTCGGCGACGAGCAGTACTTC

d_call: .
clone_size: .
v_call: TRBV7-6
j_call: TRBJ1-2
cdr3_aa: CASSSDENYGYTF
cdr3_nt: TGTGCCAGCAGCTCTGACGAGAACTATGGCTACACCTTC

d_call: .
clone_size: .
v_call: TRBV28
j_call: TRBJ2-3
cdr3_aa: CASRTSSARGTDTQYF
cdr3_nt: TGTGCCAGCAGAACTTCATCTGCAAGGGGCACAGATACGCAGTATTTT

d_call: .
clone_size: many
v_call: TRBV4-3
j_call: TRBJ1-5
cdr3_aa: CASSQVADRQPQHF
cdr3_nt: TGCGCCAGCAGCCAAGTAGCGGACAGACAGCCCCAGCATTTT

d_call: .
clone_size: .
v_call: TRBV5-1
j_call: TRBJ1-1
cdr3_aa: CASSLAGTRDTEAFF
cdr3_nt: TGCGCCAGCAGCTTGGCGGGGACACGGGACACTGAAGCTTTCTTT

d_call: TRBD1
clone_size: .
v_call: TRBV29-1
j_call: TRBJ2-7
cdr3_aa: CSVGKTGSYEQYF
cdr3_nt: TGCAGCGTTGGAAAGACAGGGTCCTACGAGCAGTACTTC

d_call: .
clone_size: .
v_call: TRBV19
j_call: TRBJ1-1
cdr3_aa: CASNSPPGRGRMNTEAFF
cdr3_nt: TGTGCCAGCAATTCCCCCCCTGGCCGGGGGCGCATGAACACTGAAGCTTTCTTT

d_call: TRBD2
clone_size: .
v_call: TRBV10-3
j_call: TRBJ2-1
cdr3_aa: CAISLMETSGRNEQFF
cdr3_nt: TGTGCCATCAGTTTAATGGAAACTAGCGGGAGGAATGAGCAGTTCTTC

d_call: .
clone_size: few
v_call: TRBV5-4
j_call: TRBJ2-6
cdr3_aa: CASSYWVGGANVLTF
cdr3_nt: TGTGCCAGCAGCTATTGGGTTGGCGGGGCCAACGTCCTGACTTTC

d_call: .
clone_size: .
v_call: TRBV6-5
j_call: TRBJ2-5
cdr3_aa: CASSQDYTAETQYF
cdr3_nt: TGTGCCAGCAGTCAGGACTACACGGCGGAGACCCAGTACTTC

d_call: TRBD1
clone_size: .
v_call: TRBV6-1
j_call: TRBJ2-7
cdr3_aa: CASRNLQGPNYEQYF
cdr3_nt: TGTGCCAGCAGAAACTTACAGGGGCCAAACTACGAGCAGTACTTC

d_call: .
clone_size: .
v_call: TRBV14
j_call: TRBJ2-7
cdr3_aa: CASSQVGDWGTGYYEQYF
cdr3_nt: TGTGCCAGCAGCCAAGTTGGCGATTGGGGGACGGGATACTACGAGCAGTACTTC

d_call: TRBD2
clone_size: .
v_call: TRBV5-1
j_call: TRBJ2-3
cdr3_aa: CASSRVTSGRADTQYF
cdr3_nt: TGCGCCAGCAGCAGGGTGACTAGCGGGAGGGCAGATACGCAGTATTTT

d_call: .
clone_size: many
v_call: TRBV5-1
j_call: TRBJ2-3
cdr3_aa: CASSLLARGTDTQYF
cdr3_nt: TGCGCCAGCAGCTTACTAGCACGCGGCACAGATACGCAGTATTTT

d_call: .
clone_size: .
v_call: TRBV28
j_call: TRBJ1-3
cdr3_aa: CASRDSILSGNTIYF
cdr3_nt: TGTGCCAGCAGGGACTCGATCCTCTCTGGAAACACCATATATTTT

d_call: .
clone_size: once
v_call: TRBV28
j_call: TRBJ1-4
cdr3_aa: CASSLGVEEKLFF
cdr3_nt: TGTGCCAGCAGTTTGGGGGTTGAGGAAAAACTGTTTTTT

d_call: .
clone_size: many
v_call: TRBV28
j_call: TRBJ1-2
cdr3_aa: CASGAGQGYGYTF
cdr3_nt: TGTGCCAGCGGCGCTGGCCAGGGCTATGGCTACACCTTC

d_call: TRBD1
clone_size: .
v_call: TRBV5-1
j_call: TRBJ1-4
cdr3_aa: CASSLSGGPEKLFF
cdr3_nt: TGCGCCAGCAGCTTATCAGGGGGGCCTGAAAAACTGTTTTTT

d_call: .
clone_size: .
v_call: TRBV2
j_call: TRBJ1-2
cdr3_aa: CASSELGDYHGYTF
cdr3_nt: TGTGCCAGCAGTGAACTAGGGGATTATCATGGCTACACCTTC

d_call: .
clone_size: .
v_call: TRBV5-1
j_call: TRBJ1-2
cdr3_aa: CASSHTQGLYGYTF
cdr3_nt: TGCGCCAGCAGCCATACTCAGGGTCTCTATGGCTACACCTTC

d_call: TRBD2
clone_size: .
v_call: TRBV18
j_call: TRBJ2-1
cdr3_aa: CASSRSAGGDSGEQFF
cdr3_nt: TGTGCCAGCTCACGATCAGCGGGAGGTGATTCGGGGGAGCAGTTCTTC

d_call: TRBD1
clone_size: .
v_call: TRBV4-1
j_call: TRBJ2-5
cdr3_aa: CASSQNRGRETQYF
cdr3_nt: TGCGCCAGCAGCCAAAACAGGGGGAGGGAGACCCAGTACTTC

d_call: TRBD1
clone_size: .
v_call: TRBV5-1
j_call: TRBJ2-1
cdr3_aa: CASSSGQEGLNEQFF
cdr3_nt: TGCGCCAGCAGCTCCGGACAGGAAGGGTTAAATGAGCAGTTCTTC

d_call: .
clone_size: .
v_call: TRBV18
j_call: TRBJ1-5
cdr3_aa: CASSPRRVSSNQPQHF
cdr3_nt: TGTGCCAGCTCACCACGCAGGGTTTCTAGCAATCAGCCCCAGCATTTT

d_call: .
clone_size: .
v_call: TRBV6-4
j_call: TRBJ2-2
cdr3_aa: CASSAGDDTGELFF
cdr3_nt: TGTGCCAGCAGTGCCGGGGATGACACCGGGGAGCTGTTTTTT

d_call: TRBD2
clone_size: .
v_call: TRBV10-1
j_call: TRBJ2-3
cdr3_aa: CASSSGSGTDTQYF
cdr3_nt: TGCGCCAGCAGTAGCGGGAGTGGCACAGATACGCAGTATTTT

d_call: .
clone_size: .
v_call: TRBV4-1
j_call: TRBJ2-7
cdr3_aa: CASSPRGGGEQYF
cdr3_nt: TGCGCCAGCAGCCCCCGGGGAGGGGGCGAGCAGTACTTC

d_call: .
clone_size: .
v_call: TRBV6-5
j_call: TRBJ1-1
cdr3_aa: CASSYSQGTEAFF
cdr3_nt: TGTGCCAGCAGTTACTCTCAGGGCACTGAAGCTTTCTTT

d_call: TRBD2
clone_size: .
v_call: TRBV28
j_call: TRBJ2-5
cdr3_aa: CASSLAGAQETQYF
cdr3_nt: TGTGCCAGTAGTTTAGCGGGGGCCCAAGAGACCCAGTACTTC

d_call: .
clone_size: .
v_call: TRBV13
j_call: TRBJ2-7
cdr3_aa: CASSFVGYEQYF
cdr3_nt: TGTGCCAGCAGCTTTGTGGGGTACGAGCAGTACTTC

d_call: .
clone_size: .
v_call: TRBV18
j_call: TRBJ1-1
cdr3_aa: CASSPGRGREAFF
cdr3_nt: TGTGCCAGCTCACCAGGTCGGGGGCGCGAAGCTTTCTTT

d_call: .
clone_size: .
v_call: TRBV14
j_call: TRBJ1-1
cdr3_aa: CASSQGHSSLMWNTEAFF
cdr3_nt: TGTGCCAGCAGCCAAGGTCACAGTTCCCTCATGTGGAACACTGAAGCTTTCTTT

d_call: .
clone_size: .
v_call: TRBV19
j_call: TRBJ1-2
cdr3_aa: CASSVIGSDGYGYTF
cdr3_nt: TGTGCCAGTAGTGTTATTGGGTCGGACGGCTATGGCTACACCTTC

d_call: TRBD1
clone_size: many
v_call: TRBV10-2
j_call: TRBJ2-7
cdr3_aa: CASRNTAKGAGAYEQYF
cdr3_nt: TGCGCCAGCAGAAATACCGCAAAGGGGGCAGGGGCCTACGAGCAGTACTTC

d_call: .
clone_size: .
v_call: TRBV7-6
j_call: TRBJ1-5
cdr3_aa: CASSWEGQPQHF
cdr3_nt: TGTGCCAGCAGCTGGGAGGGTCAGCCCCAGCATTTT

d_call: .
clone_size: .
v_call: TRBV7-2
j_call: TRBJ1-4
cdr3_aa: CASSLPFGHNEKLFF
cdr3_nt: TGTGCCAGCAGCTTACCGTTCGGACATAATGAAAAACTGTTTTTT

d_call: .
clone_size: .
v_call: TRBV6-4
j_call: TRBJ1-1
cdr3_aa: CASSESWGREVEAFF
cdr3_nt: TGTGCCAGCAGTGAATCCTGGGGCAGGGAAGTTGAAGCTTTCTTT

d_call: TRBD1
clone_size: many
v_call: TRBV25-1
j_call: TRBJ2-2
cdr3_aa: CASSDRGVPGELFF
cdr3_nt: TGTGCCAGCTCGGACAGGGGAGTTCCCGGGGAGCTGTTTTTT

d_call: TRBD2
clone_size: .
v_call: TRBV18
j_call: TRBJ2-3
cdr3_aa: CASSPAILASDTQYF
cdr3_nt: TGTGCCAGCTCACCGGCCATACTAGCGTCAGATACGCAGTATTTT

d_call: .
clone_size: .
v_call: TRBV29-1
j_call: TRBJ2-5
cdr3_aa: CSLTKGAGETQYF
cdr3_nt: TGCAGCCTCACAAAAGGGGCTGGAGAGACCCAGTACTTC

d_call: TRBD2
clone_size: .
v_call: TRBV19
j_call: TRBJ2-3
cdr3_aa: CASSKPGLAGASTDTQYF
cdr3_nt: TGTGCCAGTAGTAAGCCGGGACTAGCGGGCGCGAGCACAGATACGCAGTATTTT

d_call: .
clone_size: .
v_call: TRBV28
j_call: TRBJ1-5
cdr3_aa: CASRNQVQPQHF
cdr3_nt: TGTGCCAGCAGAAACCAGGTGCAGCCCCAGCATTTT

d_call: .
clone_size: once
v_call: TRBV6-1
j_call: TRBJ1-2
cdr3_aa: CASSRDGGIYTF
cdr3_nt: TGTGCCAGCAGTCGAGACGGTGGGATCTACACCTTC

d_call: .
clone_size: few
v_call: TRBV6-5
j_call: TRBJ1-2
cdr3_aa: CASIGVYGYTF
cdr3_nt: TGTGCCAGCATCGGTGTCTATGGCTACACCTTC

d_call: TRBD1
clone_size: .
v_call: TRBV5-1
j_call: TRBJ1-3
cdr3_aa: CASSSDRKSSGNTIYF
cdr3_nt: TGCGCCAGCAGCTCGGACAGGAAAAGCTCTGGAAACACCATATATTTT

d_call: .
clone_size: .
v_call: TRBV18
j_call: TRBJ1-4
cdr3_aa: CASSGQTGGEKLFF
cdr3_nt: TGTGCCAGCTCAGGACAGACCGGAGGAGAAAAACTGTTTTTT